Shown below are 29 T cell receptor beta chains from a single sample sequenced in a study of cytomegalovirus exposure and HLA in healthy donors (dated by TCRdb to 2015 to 2018). The library was generated by the immunoSEQ multiplex PCR assay. For the multiplex PCR, a mixture combining 60 forward primers for TCR Vbeta segments and 13 reverse primers for TCR Jbeta segments was used. What TCRdb holds here is the immuneACCESS table cut down to in-frame rearrangements. Part of the clones is not present; checked against another copy, under half of the missing clones reflect an unresolved V gene, and the others are unexplained. The sample profile shows 170,000 or so clones; over 70% of them were found once. More than 0.4% of the sample is taken by the ten largest. Sequenced material: PBMCs. The receptors were sampled from a woman aged 50 to 60 in good health and CMV-seronegative.

Worth noting for this clone: This sample includes further DNA sequences coding for the same CDR3. This chain connects TRBV29-1 to TRBJ1-1; D not certain. The CDR3 is 11 residues long. Germline lookup yields CDR1 SQVTM and CDR2 ANQGSEA. CDR3: CGGQTNTEAFF. CDR3 bases: TGCGGAGGGCAAACCAACACTGAAGCTTTCTTT.

The table lists this clone with a count of one. This chain joins TRBV4-1 and TRBJ2-2; 11 nucleotides line up with TRBD2. CDR3 length: 15 amino acids. Unmatched junction bases numbered 4, after V lost 3 bases and J lost 7 bases. Germline CDR1 is MGHRA and CDR2 is YSYEKL. DNA for the CDR3: TGCGCCAGCAGCCATTTTAGCGGGAGGGGCGGGGAGCTGTTTTTT. It yields the protein CASSHFSGRGGELFF.

The J gene is TRBJ2-5, the V gene TRBV4-2; 9 bases match TRBD2. This CDR3 contains 15 residues. V was pared by 7 bases and J by 5 bases, with 11 bases of the junction left unmatched. Per the germline V gene, CDR1 is LGHNA and CDR2 is YNFKEQ. This CDR3 reads CASTFSGSQWETQYF. For the CDR3, the DNA is TGTGCCAGCACCTTTAGCGGGAGCCAGTGGGAGACCCAGTACTTC.

The chain joins TRBV18 to TRBJ2-5; possibly TRBD1 for D (5 bases). The ends were cut back, 0 bases at V and 2 bases at J, with 7 bases in the middle. Germline lookup yields CDR1 KGHSH and CDR2 LQKENI. CDR3 length: 14 residues. CDR3 nucleotides: TGTGCCAGCTCACCACCGGACAAGCAAGAGACCCAGTACTTC. It encodes CASSPPDKQETQYF.

The V call is TRBV10-3, the J call TRBJ2-2; weak D call: TRBD1 (6 bases). The V gene's germline CDR1 is ENHRY and CDR2 SYGVKD. The CDR3 sequence is 13 residues long. Trimming stripped 9 bases from V and 1 base from J, with 9 bases between. The CDR3 loop is CAMGRGNTGELFF. The CDR3 DNA is TGTGCCATGGGCAGGGGGAACACCGGGGAGCTGTTTTTT.

This chain uses TRBV18 with TRBJ2-7; 11 nucleotides line up with TRBD2. The CDR3 totals 19 residues. In germline, CDR1 is KGHSH, CDR2 LQKENI. The junction had 16 bases not matched to a gene; V was cut back by 4 bases and J by 2 bases. The CDR3 DNA is TGTGCCAGCTCACTGGTCGATACCGGGACTAGCGGTCGAGCCTACGAGCAGTACTTC. Translating gives CASSLVDTGTSGRAYEQYF.

The V call is TRBV10-3, the J call TRBJ2-2, with 12 nucleotides matching TRBD1. Per germline, CDR1 ENHRY and CDR2 SYGVKD. This CDR3 region has 21 residues. The ends lost 0 bases at V and 4 bases at J; junction bases unmatched: 15. This chain's CDR3 is CAISESYGLGTGGRSTGELFF. The CDR3 DNA sequence: TGTGCCATCAGTGAGTCGTACGGGTTGGGGACAGGGGGCAGGAGCACCGGGGAGCTGTTTTTT.

The chain links TRBV11-2 to TRBJ1-1; possible D gene TRBD1, 5 bases. Trimming shortened V by 1 base and J by 4 bases, and 10 bases separated the two germline ends. The germline V gene has CDR1 SGHAT and CDR2 FQNNGV. This CDR3 is built from 14 residues. CDR3 coding DNA: TGTGCCAGCAGCTTAGTAGTGGGGGGCACTGAAGCTTTCTTT. It yields the protein CASSLVVGGTEAFF.

This clone was observed a single time. The junction does not match germline at one end; this may be a read error. This chain links TRBV7-8 with TRBJ1-2; 7 bases align to TRBD1. Germline V gene data show CDR1 as SGHVS and CDR2 as FQNEAQ. The CDR3 has 13 amino acids. The CDR3 DNA reads TGTGCCAGCAGCCCCCATGGCGGGACAGAATTATACTTC. It codes for CASSPHGGTELYF.

V gene TRBV11-3 combines with J gene TRBJ2-5, with 10 bases that match TRBD2. V was pared by 0 bases and J by 2 bases, with 12 bases of the junction left unmatched. The CDR3 is 19 amino acids. Germline V gives CDR1 SGHNT, CDR2 YENEEA. The DNA of the CDR3 is TGTGCCAGCAGCTTAGAGTCTCGGGCAGCGGGAGGGAAACAAGAGACCCAGTACTTC. It is translated as CASSLESRAAGGKQETQYF.

The genes are TRBV15 and TRBJ2-7, with 7 nucleotides matching TRBD1. The CDR3 is 13 residues long. With 3 bases clipped from V and 5 bases from J, the junction kept 4 bases outside the gene matches. Germline values: CDR1 LNHNV, CDR2 YYDKDF (reference sequence). The CDR3 region is CATSRRQGDEQYF. Here the CDR3 DNA reads TGTGCCACCAGCAGGAGACAGGGTGACGAGCAGTACTTC.

The gene calls are TRBV28 and TRBJ1-2, with D unclear. V was shortened by 2 bases and J by 6 bases, with 10 bases between the two germline ends. The CDR3 has 13 amino acids. In germline, CDR1 is MDHEN, CDR2 SYDVKM. This chain's CDR3 is CASSLLGRDGYTF. In DNA form, the CDR3 reads TGTGCCAGCAGTTTACTAGGGAGGGATGGCTACACCTTC.

The chain employs TRBV10-3 and TRBJ2-5; 8 nucleotides match TRBD1. The CDR3 totals 13 residues. Germline V CDR1 and CDR2: ENHRY, SYGVKD. J gave up 3 bases and V 6 bases, and 3 bases lay outside the gene matches. Written as DNA, the CDR3 is TGTGCCATCAGATCGACAGGGGAAGAGACCCAGTACTTC. Its protein is CAIRSTGEETQYF.

This clone was recorded a few times. The gene calls are TRBV2 and TRBJ1-1, with TRBD1 matching 8 bases. V lost 6 bases, J lost 1 base, and 4 bases stayed unmatched. Germline assignment: CDR1 SNHLY and CDR2 FYNNEI. The CDR3 is made up of 14 amino acids. CDR3 protein: CASRRTGRNTEAFF. The CDR3 region has the DNA TGTGCCAGCAGGAGGACAGGGCGGAACACTGAAGCTTTCTTT.

This chain links TRBV7-9 with TRBJ2-2; 7 bases agree with TRBD2. Looked up from germline, CDR1 is SEHNR and CDR2 is FQNEAQ (reference sequence). V lost 5 bases and J lost 4; bases outside the gene matches: 10. This CDR3 contains 16 residues. The CDR3 DNA sequence: TGTGCCAGCAGCCCCAATAGCGGGTCCCGCACCGGGGAGCTGTTTTTT. Translation gives CASSPNSGSRTGELFF.

A remark on this clone: One junction end disagrees with the germline gene, perhaps due to a read error. Other DNA sequences from this sample encode an identical CDR3 as well. V gene TRBV28 combines with J gene TRBJ1-1; 8 nucleotides align to TRBD1. Germline V lookup: CDR1 MDHEN, CDR2 SYDVKM. The CDR3 contains 15 residues. CDR3 sequence (DNA): TGTGCCAGCAGTTCTCATACAGGGGGGAACACTGAAGCCTTCTTT. Translating it yields CASSSHTGGNTEAFF.

The chain links TRBV7-8 to TRBJ2-5, with TRBD2 as a possible D gene (5 bases). V gave up 0 bases and J gave up 4 bases, with 15 bases separating them. The CDR3 is 16 amino acids. CDR1 is SGHVS and CDR2 is FQNEAQ in the germline V gene. The CDR3 nucleotides read TGTGCCAGCAGCTTAGCAGGGAGTCGTTGGAGAGAGACCCAGTACTTC. Its protein is CASSLAGSRWRETQYF.

The V call is TRBV5-1, the J call TRBJ2-1, with a weak D call TRBD1 (6 bases). CDR3 length equals 14 residues. V was cut by 7 bases and J by 0 bases, with 11 bases left in between. Germline V gene data show CDR1 as SGHRS and CDR2 as YFSETQ. CDR3 sequence (DNA): TGCGCCAGCTGTCCAGGGGCCTCCTACAATGAGCAGTTCTTC. This gives the protein CASCPGASYNEQFF.

This chain connects TRBV2 to TRBJ1-2, with 10 bases that match TRBD1. The CDR3 contains 14 residues. The junction had 4 bases not matched to a gene; V was cut back by 3 bases and J by 6 bases. Looked up from germline, CDR1 is SNHLY and CDR2 is FYNNEI. CDR3: CASSENGQGDGYTF. CDR3 sequence (DNA): TGTGCCAGCAGTGAGAATGGACAGGGGGATGGCTACACCTTC.

This chain connects TRBV5-1 to TRBJ1-1, with 9 positions matching TRBD1. The CDR3 has 14 amino acids. Losses at the gene ends were 8 bases for V and 3 bases for J; bases not matched to a gene: 8. Looked up from germline, CDR1 is SGHRS and CDR2 is YFSETQ. The chain's CDR3 is CASRRQGVDTEAFF. Here the CDR3 DNA reads TGCGCCAGTCGAAGACAGGGGGTGGACACTGAAGCTTTCTTT.

The V call is TRBV29-1, the J call TRBJ1-2; D remains unclear. The ends were cut back, 0 bases at V and 1 base at J, with 6 bases in the middle. Germline CDR1 SQVTM, CDR2 ANQGSEA. CDR3 length equals 13 residues. CDR3 amino acids: CSVEDRVNYGYTF. Written as DNA, the CDR3 is TGCAGCGTTGAAGACCGGGTTAACTATGGCTACACCTTC. Looking up the rest from reference TRBV29-1 and TRBJ1-2 gives the full variable domain: SAVISQKPSRDICQRGTSLTIQCQVDSQVTMMFWYRQQPGQSLTLIATANQGSEATYESGFVIDKFPISRPNLTFSTLTVSNMSPEDSSIYLCSVEDRVNYGYTFGSGTRLTVV.

CDR3 nucleotide sequence: TGTGCCAGCAGCCACGGGGTCTCCTACGAGCAGTACTTC. It codes for CASSHGVSYEQYF. This chain connects TRBV7-2 to TRBJ2-7; weak D call: TRBD2 (5 bases). Trimming cost V 5 bases and J 0 bases, with 8 bases left between them. The germline V gene has CDR1 SGHTA and CDR2 FQGNSA. This CDR3 has 13 residues.

The chain has TRBV5-1 and TRBJ1-3, with unresolved D. Between the trimmed V and J ends, which lost 3 bases and 2 bases, there was a span of 18 bases. Germline CDR1 and CDR2: SGHRS and YFSETQ. This CDR3 comprises 17 residues. Here the CDR3 DNA reads TGCGCCAGCAGCTCCGGACGCGGGCATTCTGCTGGAAACACCATATATTTT. Translated, it gives CASSSGRGHSAGNTIYF.

The chain's CDR3 is CASSLPLAGPYNEQFF. In DNA, the CDR3 is TGCGCCAGCAGCTTGCCCCTAGCGGGGCCCTACAATGAGCAGTTCTTC. The rearrangement joins TRBV5-1 to TRBJ2-1; 9 nucleotides match TRBD2. The CDR3 is made up of 16 amino acids. Germline-derived CDR1 and CDR2 are SGHRS and YFSETQ. Trimming took 1 base from V and 2 from J; bases not matched to a gene: 4.

The chain carries TRBV6-6 and TRBJ1-1; D gene uncertain. V lost 2 bases and J lost 10, with 14 bases in between. CDR1 is MNHNY and CDR2 is SVGAGI in the germline V gene (reference sequence). This CDR3 has 13 residues. The CDR3 loop is CASSYEFPGSAFF. Written as DNA, the CDR3 is TGTGCCAGCAGTTACGAGTTTCCGGGATCAGCTTTCTTT.

The chain employs TRBV5-1 and TRBJ1-1, with D tentatively TRBD1 (5 bases). Germline assignment: CDR1 SGHRS and CDR2 YFSETQ. This CDR3 has 15 amino acids. Trimming left V 1 base short and J 1 base short, with 11 bases between. The CDR3 DNA sequence: TGCGCCAGCAGCTTGCTTTTGCAGGGGAACACTGAAGCTTTCTTT. Protein sequence: CASSLLLQGNTEAFF.

The rearrangement uses TRBV5-1 and TRBJ1-1; 9 bases map to TRBD1. Trimming at V came to 4 bases and at J to 4 bases, leaving 11 bases not matched to a gene. Germline assignment: CDR1 SGHRS and CDR2 YFSETQ. This CDR3 spans 16 amino acids. The CDR3 bases are TGCGCCAGCAGCCAGAGATTGTACAGGGGGCCCACTGAAGCTTTCTTT. Translated: CASSQRLYRGPTEAFF. Combining the CDR3 with reference TRBV5-1 and TRBJ1-1 gives the whole variable domain KAGVTQTPRYLIKTRGQQVTLSCSPISGHRSVSWYQQTPGQGLQFLFEYFSETQRNKGNFPGRFSGRQFSNSRSEMNVSTLELGDSALYLCASSQRLYRGPTEAFFGQGTRLTVV.

The rearrangement uses TRBV19 and TRBJ2-1, with D tentatively TRBD2 (6 bases). The germline V and J ends were trimmed by 7 bases and 4 bases, with 11 bases remaining between them. Germline CDR1 and CDR2: LNHDA and SQIVND (reference sequence). The CDR3 runs 13 residues. The DNA for the CDR3 is TGTGCCAGTACCGGGAGCGGGTACAATGAGCAGTTCTTC. Translated, it gives CASTGSGYNEQFF.

This clone was found a few times. The rearrangement links TRBV18 to TRBJ1-6, with TRBD1 matching 9 bases. From germline, CDR1 is KGHSH and CDR2 LQKENI. The CDR3 spans 14 residues. Losses at the gene ends were 3 bases for V and 7 bases for J; bases not matched to a gene: 1. Here the CDR3 reads CASSPTGGNSPLHF. CDR3 bases: TGTGCCAGCTCACCGACAGGGGGAAATTCACCCCTCCACTTT.